These T cell receptor beta chains were read from a single sample in a study of Ad26.COV2.S vaccination and SARS-CoV-2 variants. The table came from immunoSEQ multiplex PCR; TCRdb's copy has only in-frame clones and leaves some out. The sample has some 410,000 clones, roughly 90% seen once. Sequencing used peripheral blood, obtained in a trial of Ad26.COV2.S vaccine versus placebo. The receptors shown here come from a person aged 18 to 65 who received the Ad26.COV2.S COVID-19 vaccine or a placebo. Each CDR3 is given with its conserved first and last residue. A D gene is named only where the DNA matches it firmly. Expanded clones get a size class; other rows say once, few or many, or leave the size out.

V	J	size	D	DNA	CDR3
TRBV18	TRBJ2-7	-	-	TGTGCCAGCTCACCCGAGACAGCAAAGGGGGCCTACGAGCAGTACTTC	CASSPETAKGAYEQYF
TRBV6-5	TRBJ1-6	-	-	TGTGCCAGCAGTTACTCGTGGGGGGGGAATTCACCCCTCCACTTT	CASSYSWGGNSPLHF
TRBV12-3/TRBV12-4	TRBJ1-1	-	-	TGTGCCAGCAGCATAGACACTGAAGCTTTCTTT	CASSIDTEAFF
TRBV29-1	TRBJ2-3	-	-	TGCAGCGTTGAGCCCAGGACCAGCACAGATACGCAGTATTTT	CSVEPRTSTDTQYF
TRBV9	TRBJ2-2	-	TRBD2	TGTGCCAGCAGCGTAGGGTTAGCGGGGGTCACCGGGGAGCTGTTTTTT	CASSVGLAGVTGELFF
TRBV30	TRBJ1-2	once	TRBD1	TGTGCCTGGAGTAAATACCGGGACAGGGGTCGCGGCAACTATGGCTACACCTTC	CAWSKYRDRGRGNYGYTF
TRBV6-6	TRBJ2-2	-	-	TGTGCCAGCGCGGTTATCGTCACCGGGGAGCTGTTTTTT	CASAVIVTGELFF
TRBV23-1	TRBJ2-7	-	-	TGCGCCAGCAGTCATCGTAAAACAGGGATAGACTACGAGCAGTACTTC	CASSHRKTGIDYEQYF
TRBV30	TRBJ1-3	-	TRBD1	TGTGCCTGGAGCGGAAAGACAGGGGGCGCGTACACCATATATTTT	CAWSGKTGGAYTIYF
TRBV13	TRBJ2-3	-	-	TGTGCCAGCACCCCCCCCTCCGGGCCAACGGGGACAGATACGCAGTATTTT	CASTPPSGPTGTDTQYF
TRBV15	TRBJ2-4	-	TRBD1	TGTGCCACCAAGACAGGGGGCCAAAGACTAGCCAAAAACATTCAGTACTTC	CATKTGGQRLAKNIQYF
TRBV5-6	TRBJ1-2	-	-	TGTGCCAGCAGCTTGGTAGGTTACAGGGAGTACTATGGCTACACCTTC	CASSLVGYREYYGYTF
TRBV5-4	TRBJ2-7	once	TRBD2	TGTGCCAGCAGCTCCCTGTTTAGCGGGGGGCCTACCTACGAGCAGTACTTC	CASSSLFSGGPTYEQYF
TRBV28	TRBJ2-3	-	-	TGTGCCAGCAGCTCCCGCCCCGATACGCAGTATTTT	CASSSRPDTQYF
TRBV21-1	TRBJ1-1	-	-	TGTGCCAGCAGCAAAGGGCCTGAAGCTTTCTTT	CASSKGPEAFF
TRBV10-3	TRBJ2-2	-	-	TGTGCCATCAGTGACCCCTTTTTTAAGGATGGGGGGCGCAACACCGGGGAGCTGTTTTTT	CAISDPFFKDGGRNTGELFF
TRBV4-1	TRBJ2-7	-	-	TGCGCCAGCAGCCACTTGGACAGTCCTTCCTACGAGCAGTACTTC	CASSHLDSPSYEQYF
TRBV3-1/TRBV3-2	TRBJ2-3	-	-	TGTGCCAGCAGCCAAGTGGGGGACACAGATACGCAGTATTTT	CASSQVGDTDTQYF
TRBV5-1	TRBJ2-5	-	-	TGCGCCAGCAGCCCTGAGGTGGAGACCCAGTACTTC	CASSPEVETQYF
TRBV7-2	TRBJ2-3	-	TRBD1	TGTGCCAGCAGCTTAGTATTGTATGCGACAGGGTTTAGCACAGATACGCAGTATTTT	CASSLVLYATGFSTDTQYF
TRBV5-6	TRBJ2-3	once	TRBD2	TGTGCCAGCAGCTATCTAGCGGGGGGGCCAGATACGCAGTATTTT	CASSYLAGGPDTQYF
TRBV2	TRBJ1-1	-	-	TGTGCCAGCAGTGAGGGCAGGGGGAACACTGAAGCTTTCTTT	CASSEGRGNTEAFF